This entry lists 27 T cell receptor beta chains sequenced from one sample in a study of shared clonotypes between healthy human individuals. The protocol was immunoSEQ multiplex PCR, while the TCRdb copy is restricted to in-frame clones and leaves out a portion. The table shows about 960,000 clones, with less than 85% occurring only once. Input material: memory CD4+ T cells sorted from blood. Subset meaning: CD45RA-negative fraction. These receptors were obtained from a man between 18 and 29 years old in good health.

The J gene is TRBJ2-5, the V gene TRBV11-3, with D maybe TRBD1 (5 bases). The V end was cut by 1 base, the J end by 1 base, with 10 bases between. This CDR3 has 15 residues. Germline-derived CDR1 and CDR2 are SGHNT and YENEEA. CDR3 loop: CASSLGQLAQETQYF. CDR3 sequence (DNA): TGTGCCAGCAGCTTAGGACAGCTTGCCCAAGAGACCCAGTACTTC.

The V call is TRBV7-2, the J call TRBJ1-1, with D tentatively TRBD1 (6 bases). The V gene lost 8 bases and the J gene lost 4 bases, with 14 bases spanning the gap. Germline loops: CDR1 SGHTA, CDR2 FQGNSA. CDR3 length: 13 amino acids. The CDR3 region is CASRRGRITEAFF. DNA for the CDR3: TGTGCCAGCCGCAGGGGCCGTATCACTGAAGCTTTCTTT.

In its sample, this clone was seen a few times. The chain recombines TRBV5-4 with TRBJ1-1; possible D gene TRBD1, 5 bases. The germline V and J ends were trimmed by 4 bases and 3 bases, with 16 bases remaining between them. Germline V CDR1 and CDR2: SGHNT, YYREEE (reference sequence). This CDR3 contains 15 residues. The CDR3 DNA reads TGTGCCAGCAGCAATCAGGGCACGCGGGACACTGAAGCTTTCTTT. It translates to CASSNQGTRDTEAFF.

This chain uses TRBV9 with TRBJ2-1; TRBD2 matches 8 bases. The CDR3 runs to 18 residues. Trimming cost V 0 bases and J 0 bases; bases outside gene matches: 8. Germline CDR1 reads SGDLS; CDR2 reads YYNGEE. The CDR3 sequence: CASSVGGTRVSSYNEQFF. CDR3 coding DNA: TGTGCCAGCAGCGTAGGAGGGACTAGAGTTAGCTCCTACAATGAGCAGTTCTTC.

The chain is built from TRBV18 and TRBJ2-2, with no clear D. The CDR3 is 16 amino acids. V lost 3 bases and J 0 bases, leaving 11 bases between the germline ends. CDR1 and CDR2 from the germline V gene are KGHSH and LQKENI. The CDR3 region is CASSPSGGTNTGELFF. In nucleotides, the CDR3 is TGTGCCAGCTCACCTTCGGGCGGAACGAACACCGGGGAGCTGTTTTTT.

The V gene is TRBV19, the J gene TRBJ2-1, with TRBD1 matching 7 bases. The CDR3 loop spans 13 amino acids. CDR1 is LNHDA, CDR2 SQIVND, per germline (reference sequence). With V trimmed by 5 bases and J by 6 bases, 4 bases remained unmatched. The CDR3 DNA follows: TGTGCCAGTAGTTCGGGACAGATCAATGAGCAGTTCTTC. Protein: CASSSGQINEQFF.

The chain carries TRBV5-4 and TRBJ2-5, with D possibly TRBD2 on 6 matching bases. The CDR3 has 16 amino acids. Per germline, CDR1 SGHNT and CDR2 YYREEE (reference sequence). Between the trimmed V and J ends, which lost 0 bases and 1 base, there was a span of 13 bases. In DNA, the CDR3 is TGTGCCAGCAGCTTGGCGGGACTTTCTCCCCAAGAGACCCAGTACTTC. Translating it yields CASSLAGLSPQETQYF. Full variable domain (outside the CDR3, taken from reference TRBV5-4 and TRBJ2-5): ETGVTQSPTHLIKTRGQQVTLRCSSQSGHNTVSWYQQALGQGPQFIFQYYREEENGRGNFPPRFSGLQFPNYSSELNVNALELDDSALYLCASSLAGLSPQETQYFGPGTRLLVL.

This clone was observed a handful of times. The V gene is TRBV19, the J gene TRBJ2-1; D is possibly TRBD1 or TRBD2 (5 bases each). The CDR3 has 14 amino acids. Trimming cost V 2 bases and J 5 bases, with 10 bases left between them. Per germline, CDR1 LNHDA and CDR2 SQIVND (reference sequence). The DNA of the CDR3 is TGTGCCAGTAGTATAATGGGACCTGACAATGAGCAGTTCTTC. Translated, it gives CASSIMGPDNEQFF.

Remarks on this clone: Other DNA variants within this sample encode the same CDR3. CDR3 protein: CASSLSAGPYEQYF. The DNA for the CDR3 is TGTGCCAGCAGCCTCTCAGCGGGGCCCTACGAGCAGTACTTC. The J gene is TRBJ2-7, the V gene TRBV7-2; 7 positions match TRBD2. CDR1 is SGHTA and CDR2 is FQGNSA in the germline V gene. V lost 5 bases and J lost 2; bases outside the gene matches: 6. The CDR3 spans 14 residues.

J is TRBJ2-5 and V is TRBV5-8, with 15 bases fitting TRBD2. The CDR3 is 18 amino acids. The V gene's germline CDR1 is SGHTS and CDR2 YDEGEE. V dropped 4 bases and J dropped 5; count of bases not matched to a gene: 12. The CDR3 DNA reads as TGTGCCAGCAGCACGGGACTAGCGGGGGGCCCCTTCGGGGAGACCCAGTACTTC. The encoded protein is CASSTGLAGGPFGETQYF. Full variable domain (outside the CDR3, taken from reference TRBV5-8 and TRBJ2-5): EAGVTQSPTHLIKTRGQQATLRCSPISGHTSVYWYQQALGLGLQFLLWYDEGEERNRGNFPPRFSGRQFPNYSSELNVNALELEDSALYLCASSTGLAGGPFGETQYFGPGTRLLVL.

The CDR3 loop is CASSSAGTRGTDTQYF. Written as DNA, the CDR3 is TGTGCCAGCAGCTCAGCCGGGACTAGGGGCACAGATACGCAGTATTTT. This chain connects TRBV7-9 to TRBJ2-3; TRBD2 agrees at 8 bases. With 4 bases clipped from V and 1 base from J, the junction kept 7 bases outside the gene matches. The CDR3 has 16 residues. Germline CDR1 is SEHNR and CDR2 is FQNEAQ (reference sequence).

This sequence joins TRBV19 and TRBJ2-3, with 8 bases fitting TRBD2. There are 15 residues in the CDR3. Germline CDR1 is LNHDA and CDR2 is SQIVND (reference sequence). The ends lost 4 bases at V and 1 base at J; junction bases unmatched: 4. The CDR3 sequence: CASSKGLEGTDTQYF. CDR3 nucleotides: TGTGCCAGTAGTAAGGGACTAGAAGGCACAGATACGCAGTATTTT.

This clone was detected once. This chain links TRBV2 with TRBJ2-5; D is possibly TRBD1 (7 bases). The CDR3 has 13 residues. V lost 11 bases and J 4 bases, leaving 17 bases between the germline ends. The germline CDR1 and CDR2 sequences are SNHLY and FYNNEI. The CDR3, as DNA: TGTGCCCTCAGGGGGTTCGGGGGAGAGACCCAGTACTTC. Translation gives CALRGFGGETQYF.

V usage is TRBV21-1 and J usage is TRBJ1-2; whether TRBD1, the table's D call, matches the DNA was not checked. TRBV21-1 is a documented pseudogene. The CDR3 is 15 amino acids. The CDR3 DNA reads TGTGCCAGCAGCAAAGAGGGACAGGGAGCCTATGGCTACACCTTC. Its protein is CASSKEGQGAYGYTF.

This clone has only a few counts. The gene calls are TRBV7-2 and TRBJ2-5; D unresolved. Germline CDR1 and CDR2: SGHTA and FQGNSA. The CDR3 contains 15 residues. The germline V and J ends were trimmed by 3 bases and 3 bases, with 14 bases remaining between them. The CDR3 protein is CASSFGARVEETQYF. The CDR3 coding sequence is TGTGCCAGCAGCTTTGGAGCTAGGGTCGAAGAGACCCAGTACTTC.

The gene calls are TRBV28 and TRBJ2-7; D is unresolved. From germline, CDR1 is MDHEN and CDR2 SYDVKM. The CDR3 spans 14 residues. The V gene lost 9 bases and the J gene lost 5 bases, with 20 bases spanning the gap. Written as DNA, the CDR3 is TGTGCCAGTCGGTCTGGCCGTCGCGCCGACGAGCAGTACTTC. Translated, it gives CASRSGRRADEQYF.

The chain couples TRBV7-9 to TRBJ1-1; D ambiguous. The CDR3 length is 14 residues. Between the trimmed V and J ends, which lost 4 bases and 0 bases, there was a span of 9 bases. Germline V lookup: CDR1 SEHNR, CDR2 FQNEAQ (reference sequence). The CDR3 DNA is TGTGCCAGCAGCTCAAATACAGTGAACACTGAAGCTTTCTTT. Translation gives CASSSNTVNTEAFF.

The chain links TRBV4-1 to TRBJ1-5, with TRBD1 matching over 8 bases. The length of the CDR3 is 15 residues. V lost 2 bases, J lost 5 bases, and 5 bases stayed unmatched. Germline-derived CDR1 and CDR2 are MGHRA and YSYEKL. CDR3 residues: CASSQISQGDQPQHF. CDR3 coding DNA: TGCGCCAGCAGCCAAATATCACAGGGGGATCAGCCCCAGCATTTT.

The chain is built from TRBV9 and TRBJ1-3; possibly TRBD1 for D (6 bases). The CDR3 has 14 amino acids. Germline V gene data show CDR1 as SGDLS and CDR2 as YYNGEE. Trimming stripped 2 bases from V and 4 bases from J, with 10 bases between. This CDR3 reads CASSVGQTGNTIYF. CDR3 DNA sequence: TGTGCCAGCAGCGTTGGACAGACCGGAAACACCATATATTTT.

The CDR3 sequence is CASSFLTGNTEAFF. The DNA of the CDR3 is TGTGCCAGCAGCTTCCTGACAGGGAACACTGAAGCTTTCTTT. The chain joins TRBV11-2 to TRBJ1-1, with D perhaps TRBD1 (6 bases). The V end was cut by 3 bases, the J end by 1 base, with 9 bases between. The CDR3 runs to 14 residues. Germline assignment: CDR1 SGHAT and CDR2 FQNNGV.

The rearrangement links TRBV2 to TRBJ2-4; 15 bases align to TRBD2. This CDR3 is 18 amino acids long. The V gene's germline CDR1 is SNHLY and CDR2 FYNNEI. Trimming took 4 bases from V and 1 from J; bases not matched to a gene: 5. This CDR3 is CASSVWTSGRDAKNIQYF. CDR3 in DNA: TGTGCCAGCAGTGTTTGGACTAGCGGGAGGGACGCCAAAAACATTCAGTACTTC.

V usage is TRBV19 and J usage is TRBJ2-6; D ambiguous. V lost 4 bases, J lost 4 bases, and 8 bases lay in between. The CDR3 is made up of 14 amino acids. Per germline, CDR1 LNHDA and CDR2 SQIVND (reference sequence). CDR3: CASSKGPGANVLTF. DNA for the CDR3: TGTGCCAGTAGTAAGGGTCCCGGGGCCAACGTCCTGACTTTC. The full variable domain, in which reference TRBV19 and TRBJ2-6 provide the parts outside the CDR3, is DGGITQSPKYLFRKEGQNVTLSCEQNLNHDAMYWYRQDPGQGLRLIYYSQIVNDFQKGDIAEGYSVSREKKESFPLTVTSAQKNPTAFYLCASSKGPGANVLTFGAGSRLTVL.

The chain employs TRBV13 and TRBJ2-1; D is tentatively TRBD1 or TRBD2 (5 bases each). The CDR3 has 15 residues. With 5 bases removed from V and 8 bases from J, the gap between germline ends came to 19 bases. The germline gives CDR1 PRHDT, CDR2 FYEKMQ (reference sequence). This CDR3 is CASSPPGPSLDEQFF. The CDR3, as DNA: TGTGCCAGCAGCCCCCCGGGGCCTTCTCTAGATGAGCAGTTCTTC.

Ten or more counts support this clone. Here the CDR3 DNA reads TGCAGCGTTGAAGGCGAACAGGGGATCTATGGCTACACCTTC. It encodes CSVEGEQGIYGYTF. V usage is TRBV29-1 and J usage is TRBJ1-2, with 7 bases that match TRBD1. CDR1 is SQVTM and CDR2 is ANQGSEA in the germline V gene. V lost 1 base, J lost 4 bases, and 6 bases stayed unmatched. CDR3 length: 14 residues.

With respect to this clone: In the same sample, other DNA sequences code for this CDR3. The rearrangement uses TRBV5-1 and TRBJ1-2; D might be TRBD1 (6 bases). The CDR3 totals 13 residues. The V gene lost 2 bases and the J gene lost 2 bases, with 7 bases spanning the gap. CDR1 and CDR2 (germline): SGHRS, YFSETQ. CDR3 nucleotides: TGCGCCAGCAGCTTTGACAGGAACTATGGCTACACCTTC. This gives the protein CASSFDRNYGYTF. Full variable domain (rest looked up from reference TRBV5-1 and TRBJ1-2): KAGVTQTPRYLIKTRGQQVTLSCSPISGHRSVSWYQQTPGQGLQFLFEYFSETQRNKGNFPGRFSGRQFSNSRSEMNVSTLELGDSALYLCASSFDRNYGYTFGSGTRLTVV.

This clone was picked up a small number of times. CDR3 in amino acids: CASCRTGGIYEQYF. CDR3 sequence (DNA): TGTGCCAGCTGCCGGACAGGAGGCATCTACGAGCAGTACTTC. This sequence joins TRBV6-6 and TRBJ2-7; 7 bases match TRBD1. Losses at the gene ends were 8 bases for V and 3 bases for J; bases not matched to a gene: 10. CDR1 is MNHNY and CDR2 is SVGAGI in the germline V gene (reference sequence). The CDR3 contains 14 residues.

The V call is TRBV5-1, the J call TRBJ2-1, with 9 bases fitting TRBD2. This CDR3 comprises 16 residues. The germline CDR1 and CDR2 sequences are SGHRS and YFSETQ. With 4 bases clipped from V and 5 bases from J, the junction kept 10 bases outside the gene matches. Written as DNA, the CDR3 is TGCGCCAGCAGCATTAGCGGGAGCGGTTCTAACAATGAGCAGTTCTTC. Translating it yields CASSISGSGSNNEQFF.